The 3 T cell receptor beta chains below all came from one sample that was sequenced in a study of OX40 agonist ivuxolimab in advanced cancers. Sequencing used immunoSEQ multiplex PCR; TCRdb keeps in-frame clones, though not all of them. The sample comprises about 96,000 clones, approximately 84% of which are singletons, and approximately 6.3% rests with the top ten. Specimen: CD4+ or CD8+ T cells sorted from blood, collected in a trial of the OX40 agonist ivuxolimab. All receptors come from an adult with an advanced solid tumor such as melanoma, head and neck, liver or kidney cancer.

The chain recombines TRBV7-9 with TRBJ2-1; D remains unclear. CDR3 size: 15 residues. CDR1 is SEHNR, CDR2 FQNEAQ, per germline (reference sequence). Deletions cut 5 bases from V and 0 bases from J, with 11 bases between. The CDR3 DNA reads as TGTGCCAGCAGCCCTACTCGCGGCTCCTACAATGAGCAGTTCTTC. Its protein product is CASSPTRGSYNEQFF.

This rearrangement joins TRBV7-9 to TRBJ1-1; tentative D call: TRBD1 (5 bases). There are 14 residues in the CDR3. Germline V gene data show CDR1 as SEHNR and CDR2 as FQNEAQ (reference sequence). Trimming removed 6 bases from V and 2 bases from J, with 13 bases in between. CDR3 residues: CASSYNGANTEAFF. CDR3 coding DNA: TGTGCCAGCAGTTATAATGGGGCTAACACTGAAGCTTTCTTT.

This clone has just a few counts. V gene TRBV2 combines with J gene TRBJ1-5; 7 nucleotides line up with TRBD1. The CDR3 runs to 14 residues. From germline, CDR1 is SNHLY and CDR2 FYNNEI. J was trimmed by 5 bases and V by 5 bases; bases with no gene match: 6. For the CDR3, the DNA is TGTGCCAGCAGTTACAGGGGCACCGATCAGCCCCAGCATTTT. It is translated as CASSYRGTDQPQHF.